These 27 T cell receptor beta chains originate from one sample sequenced in a study of blood T cell repertoires in COVID-19 (dated by TCRdb to the early 2020s). Preparation of the library involved the immunoSEQ multiplex PCR assay. Held by TCRdb, this immuneACCESS table contains in-frame sequences only and omits some clones. Under half of the omission traces to an unresolved V gene where checked; the cause of the rest is unknown. The sample contains around 230,000 clones, roughly 87% of them found a single time. 10% of the sample is held by the ten biggest clonotypes. The sample taken for sequencing was PBMCs or T cells enriched from blood (not recorded which). Receptors originate from a man aged 18 to 30 with acute COVID-19.

This chain's CDR3 is CASSYIGGSYEQYF. CDR3 DNA sequence: TGTGCCAGCAGTTACATCGGGGGTTCCTACGAGCAGTACTTC. This sequence joins TRBV6-2 or TRBV6-3 and TRBJ2-7; D may be TRBD2 (6 bases). Trimming removed 2 bases from V and 1 base from J, with 9 bases in between. Germline values: CDR1 MNHEY, CDR2 SVGEGT. The CDR3 covers 14 residues.

This clone was detected only a few times. The J gene is TRBJ2-7, the V gene TRBV11-3, with 8 bases lining up with TRBD1. Germline CDR1 reads SGHNT; CDR2 reads YENEEA. The CDR3 runs to 17 residues. The junction had 16 bases not matched to a gene; V was cut back by 5 bases and J by 4 bases. CDR3 amino acids: CASSDYLSGTGLYEQYF. CDR3 DNA sequence: TGTGCCAGCAGCGATTACCTGTCCGGGACAGGTTTATACGAGCAGTACTTC.

The chain recombines TRBV6-2 or TRBV6-3 with TRBJ2-7, with a tentative D call TRBD1 (6 bases). This CDR3 spans 14 amino acids. Germline assignment: CDR1 MNHEY and CDR2 SVGEGT. V was clipped by 2 bases and J by 0 bases, with 8 bases between them. As DNA, the CDR3 is TGTGCCAGCAGTTACCGGGACAACTCCTACGAGCAGTACTTC. Encoded protein: CASSYRDNSYEQYF.

This clone was observed a handful of times. V gene TRBV20-1 combines with J gene TRBJ2-3; unclear D gene. Germline V gene lookup returns CDR1 DFQATT and CDR2 SNEGSKA (reference sequence). The ends were cut back, 0 bases at V and 10 bases at J, with 8 bases in the middle. The CDR3 consists of 11 residues. The CDR3 here is CSARDTPSQYF. The CDR3 DNA reads as TGCAGTGCTAGAGATACACCCTCGCAGTATTTT.

V gene TRBV5-4 combines with J gene TRBJ2-7; 9 nucleotides match TRBD2. From germline, CDR1 is SGHNT and CDR2 YYREEE (reference sequence). The CDR3 extends over 15 amino acids. V shed 4 bases and J 0 bases; nucleotides not matched to a gene: 5. Here the CDR3 DNA reads TGTGCCAGCAGCCCTACTAGCGGGCCCTCCTACGAGCAGTACTTC. Translating it yields CASSPTSGPSYEQYF. The full variable domain, with the rest looked up from reference TRBV5-4 and TRBJ2-7, is ETGVTQSPTHLIKTRGQQVTLRCSSQSGHNTVSWYQQALGQGPQFIFQYYREEENGRGNFPPRFSGLQFPNYSSELNVNALELDDSALYLCASSPTSGPSYEQYFGPGTRLTVT.

The V call is TRBV19, the J call TRBJ1-4; the D gene is possibly TRBD1 (5 bases). Trimming cost V 4 bases and J 10 bases, with 16 bases left between them. The CDR3 consists of 14 residues. Germline-derived CDR1 and CDR2 are LNHDA and SQIVND (reference sequence). The DNA of the CDR3 is TGTGCCAGTAGTACCACGGGACGCGGGGGAAAACTGTTTTTT. Protein product: CASSTTGRGGKLFF.

V gene TRBV3-1 (or the pseudogene TRBV3-2) combines with J gene TRBJ1-2; D call uncertain. V lost 0 bases and J 5 bases, leaving 16 bases between the germline ends. This CDR3 contains 16 residues. CDR1 and CDR2 (germline): LGHDT, YNNKEL (reference sequence). The CDR3 region is CASSQDQTVGGYGYTF. The CDR3 region has the DNA TGTGCCAGCAGCCAAGATCAAACAGTCGGAGGGTATGGCTACACCTTC.

The chain combines TRBV11-3 with TRBJ1-2; TRBD1 aligns across 8 bases. The germline V gene has CDR1 SGHNT and CDR2 YENEEA. The CDR3 is 16 amino acids. Losses at the gene ends were 2 bases for V and 4 bases for J; bases not matched to a gene: 9. The CDR3 DNA reads TGTGCCAGCAGCTTAAGTGCAGGGGGCGACGGCTATGGCTACACCTTC. It translates to CASSLSAGGDGYGYTF. The full variable domain, completed using reference TRBV11-3 and TRBJ1-2, is EAGVVQSPRYKIIEKKQPVAFWCNPISGHNTLYWYLQNLGQGPELLIRYENEEAVDDSQLPKDRFSAERLKGVDSTLKIQPAELGDSAVYLCASSLSAGGDGYGYTFGSGTRLTVV.

V is TRBV5-1 and J is TRBJ2-2; 10 bases align to TRBD1. Germline V gene data show CDR1 as SGHRS and CDR2 as YFSETQ. Trimming took 3 bases from V and 5 from J; bases not matched to a gene: 7. This CDR3 contains 16 residues. The CDR3, as DNA: TGCGCCAGCAGCTACGCGGACAGGGGGAGGACCGGGGAGCTGTTTTTT. Amino acids: CASSYADRGRTGELFF.

This chain links TRBV30 with TRBJ2-7, with TRBD1 matching over 11 bases. The germline CDR1 and CDR2 sequences are GTSNPN and SVGIG (reference sequence). The CDR3 runs 12 residues. Trimming removed 5 bases from V and 5 bases from J; junction bases left unmatched: 2. The CDR3 protein is CAWGQGANEQYF. In DNA, the CDR3 is TGTGCCTGGGGACAGGGGGCAAACGAGCAGTACTTC.

V usage is TRBV28 and J usage is TRBJ2-7; 9 nucleotides align to TRBD1. The germline gives CDR1 MDHEN, CDR2 SYDVKM. CDR3 length equals 14 residues. V shed 6 bases, J shed 4 bases, and the junction held 7 bases outside the gene matches. The CDR3 sequence: CASRDRGKSYEQYF. CDR3 coding DNA: TGTGCCAGCAGGGACAGGGGTAAGTCATACGAGCAGTACTTC.

This clone turned up a few times. The chain couples TRBV6-2 or TRBV6-3 to TRBJ1-1, with a possible D match to TRBD1 (6 bases). V was cut by 6 bases and J by 3 bases, with 14 bases left in between. This CDR3 spans 14 amino acids. Germline V gives CDR1 MNHEY, CDR2 SVGEGT. The chain's CDR3 is CASSLRGGYTEAFF. CDR3 nucleotides: TGTGCCAGCAGCCTCAGGGGTGGATACACTGAAGCTTTCTTT.

The chain has TRBV27 and TRBJ2-1, with 9 bases that match TRBD2. Germline V gene lookup returns CDR1 MNHEY and CDR2 SMNVEV (reference sequence). J lost 3 bases, V lost 5 bases, and 5 bases had no gene match. The CDR3 length is 15 residues. The CDR3 sequence: CASSGLAGIYNEQFF. In nucleotides, the CDR3 is TGTGCCAGCAGTGGGCTAGCGGGGATCTACAATGAGCAGTTCTTC.

In its sample, this clone was seen once. The V call is TRBV6-5, the J call TRBJ2-2; TRBD2 agrees at 7 bases. J lost 4 bases, V lost 9 bases, and 2 bases had no gene match. The length of the CDR3 is 12 residues. The germline V gene has CDR1 MNHEY and CDR2 SVGAGI. CDR3 bases: TGTGCCAGTCGGACTAGCACCGGGGAGCTGTTTTTT. It encodes CASRTSTGELFF.

V is TRBV7-9 and J is TRBJ2-7, with D possibly TRBD1 on 6 matching bases. V gave up 4 bases and J gave up 6 bases, with 19 bases separating them. This CDR3 comprises 15 residues. Per the germline V gene, CDR1 is SEHNR and CDR2 is FQNEAQ (reference sequence). The CDR3 nucleotides read TGTGCCAGCAGCTCCACCCGGGACATAATCACCGAGCAGTACTTC. Its translation: CASSSTRDIITEQYF.

The chain carries TRBV6-1 and TRBJ2-7; TRBD2 matches at 9 bases. Germline V gene sequence: CDR1 MNHNS, CDR2 SASEGT. V shed 0 bases, J shed 1 base, and the junction held 7 bases outside the gene matches. This CDR3 contains 17 residues. The CDR3: CASSEAIASGVSYEQYF. For the CDR3, the DNA is TGTGCCAGCAGTGAAGCCATCGCTAGCGGGGTATCCTACGAGCAGTACTTC.

V usage is TRBV18 and J usage is TRBJ2-7, with 9 bases fitting TRBD1. V shed 4 bases and J 2 bases; nucleotides not matched to a gene: 3. Germline loops: CDR1 KGHSH, CDR2 LQKENI. This CDR3 comprises 14 residues. The CDR3 is CASSQGQGTYEQYF. The CDR3 region has the DNA TGTGCCAGCTCACAGGGACAGGGAACCTACGAGCAGTACTTC.

This chain uses TRBV12-5 with TRBJ2-5; 14 positions match TRBD2. Germline values: CDR1 LGHNT, CDR2 FRNRAP. V was clipped by 3 bases and J by 3 bases; unmatched bases: 6. This CDR3 region has 17 residues. DNA of the CDR3: TGTGCTAGTGGTTTCACGGGACTAGCGGGAGTGGAAGAGACCCAGTACTTC. Protein sequence: CASGFTGLAGVEETQYF.

The chain carries TRBV2 and TRBJ1-3, with D uncertain. V lost 2 bases, J lost 3 bases, and 11 bases lay in between. The CDR3 covers 15 residues. CDR1 and CDR2 (germline): SNHLY, FYNNEI. In nucleotides, the CDR3 is TGTGCCAGCAGTGAATATCCGGGAAGTGGAAACACCATATATTTT. Translated: CASSEYPGSGNTIYF.

This chain links TRBV6-1 with TRBJ1-1; 10 bases are shared with TRBD1. J gave up 6 bases and V 3 bases, and 7 bases lay outside the gene matches. The V gene's germline CDR1 is MNHNS and CDR2 SASEGT. The CDR3 sequence is 15 residues long. The CDR3 loop is CASSEFGQGGAEAFF. Written as DNA, the CDR3 is TGTGCCAGCAGTGAGTTCGGACAGGGGGGAGCTGAAGCTTTCTTT.

The chain combines TRBV6-5 with TRBJ2-5, with D unresolved. With 6 bases removed from V and 4 bases from J, the gap between germline ends came to 15 bases. This CDR3 spans 14 amino acids. The germline V gene has CDR1 MNHEY and CDR2 SVGAGI. The CDR3 loop reads CASRVLVFGETQYF. The DNA for the CDR3 is TGTGCCAGCAGAGTATTGGTCTTCGGAGAGACCCAGTACTTC.

CDR3 sequence reads: CACGDPNTGELFF. The CDR3 DNA follows: TGTGCCTGCGGCGATCCGAACACCGGGGAGCTGTTTTTT. The rearrangement links TRBV7-9 to TRBJ2-2; no clear D. Trimming stripped 11 bases from V and 0 bases from J, with 10 bases between. The CDR3 contains 13 residues. Germline values: CDR1 SEHNR, CDR2 FQNEAQ (reference sequence).

The chain links TRBV14 to TRBJ2-3; TRBD2 aligns across 7 bases. The germline CDR1 and CDR2 sequences are SGHDN and FVKESK. V shed 0 bases, J shed 4 bases, and the junction held 4 bases outside the gene matches. The CDR3 totals 15 residues. CDR3 sequence (DNA): TGTGCCAGCAGCCAAGACGCGGGAGTGGCAGATACGCAGTATTTT. Amino acids: CASSQDAGVADTQYF.

V usage is TRBV21-1 and J usage is TRBJ1-2; the D segment call TRBD1 is taken from the table without a DNA check. TRBV21-1 has pseudogene status. This CDR3 is built from 16 residues. The CDR3 DNA sequence: TGTGCCAGCAGCAAGCCAGGGGGCGAAAGGGTGGACGGCTACACCTTC. Its protein product is CASSKPGGERVDGYTF.

This chain joins TRBV27 and TRBJ1-4; D might be TRBD1 (6 bases). The germline V gene has CDR1 MNHEY and CDR2 SMNVEV (reference sequence). Trimming shortened V by 0 bases and J by 10 bases, and 15 bases separated the two germline ends. This CDR3 has 15 amino acids. The CDR3 loop reads CASSLSLQGQGKLFF. CDR3 nucleotide sequence: TGTGCCAGCAGTTTATCGTTACAGGGTCAAGGAAAACTGTTTTTT.

V gene TRBV28 combines with J gene TRBJ2-7; 9 nucleotides agree with TRBD1. The CDR3 covers 14 residues. Germline lookup yields CDR1 MDHEN and CDR2 SYDVKM. Germline trimming cut 7 bases from V and 4 bases from J; bases unmatched to any gene: 8. The DNA of the CDR3 is TGTGCCAGCACAACAGGACAGGGGCTTTACGAGCAGTACTTC. This sequence encodes CASTTGQGLYEQYF. Using reference TRBV28 and TRBJ2-7 for the parts outside the CDR3, the full variable domain is DVKVTQSSRYLVKRTGEKVFLECVQDMDHENMFWYRQDPGLGLRLIYFSYDVKMKEKGDIPEGYSVSREKKERFSLILESASTNQTSMYLCASTTGQGLYEQYFGPGTRLTVT.

This clone showed up just once. The chain has TRBV5-1 and TRBJ2-1; 7 bases are shared with TRBD2. The CDR3 sequence is 12 residues long. CDR1 is SGHRS and CDR2 is YFSETQ in the germline V gene. V trimming: 7 bases; J trimming: 14 bases; junction bases outside the gene matches: 12. CDR3 DNA: TGCGCCAGCCACGAAGTTGGGACTAACGAGTTCTTC. As protein: CASHEVGTNEFF.